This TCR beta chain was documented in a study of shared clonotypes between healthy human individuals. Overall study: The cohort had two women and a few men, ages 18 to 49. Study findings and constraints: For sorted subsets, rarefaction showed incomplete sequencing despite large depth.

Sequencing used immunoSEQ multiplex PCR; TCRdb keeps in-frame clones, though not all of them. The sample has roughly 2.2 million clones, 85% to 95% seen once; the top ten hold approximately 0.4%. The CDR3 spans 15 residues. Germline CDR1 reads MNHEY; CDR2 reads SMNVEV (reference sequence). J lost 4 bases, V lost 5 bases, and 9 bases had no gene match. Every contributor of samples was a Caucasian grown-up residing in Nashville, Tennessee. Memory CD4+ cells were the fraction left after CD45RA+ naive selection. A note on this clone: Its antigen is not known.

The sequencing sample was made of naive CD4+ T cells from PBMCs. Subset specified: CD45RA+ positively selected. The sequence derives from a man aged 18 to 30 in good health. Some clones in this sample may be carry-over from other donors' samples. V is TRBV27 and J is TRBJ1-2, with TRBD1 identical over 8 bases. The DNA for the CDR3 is TGTGCCAGCAGTCCGACAGGGGCGCTATCCTATGGCTACACCTTC. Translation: CASSPTGALSYGYTF.